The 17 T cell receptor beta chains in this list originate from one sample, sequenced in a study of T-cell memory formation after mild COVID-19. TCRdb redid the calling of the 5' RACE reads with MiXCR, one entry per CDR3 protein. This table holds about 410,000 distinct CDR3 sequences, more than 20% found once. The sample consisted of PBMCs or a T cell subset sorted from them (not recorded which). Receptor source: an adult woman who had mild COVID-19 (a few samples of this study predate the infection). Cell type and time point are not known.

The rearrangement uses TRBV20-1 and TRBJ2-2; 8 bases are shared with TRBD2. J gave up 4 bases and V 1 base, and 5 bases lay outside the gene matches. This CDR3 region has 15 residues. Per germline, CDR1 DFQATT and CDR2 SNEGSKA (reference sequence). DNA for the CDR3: TGCAGTGCTAGAGCCGGGGGGGATGGCACCGGGGAGCTGTTTTTT. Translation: CSARAGGDGTGELFF.

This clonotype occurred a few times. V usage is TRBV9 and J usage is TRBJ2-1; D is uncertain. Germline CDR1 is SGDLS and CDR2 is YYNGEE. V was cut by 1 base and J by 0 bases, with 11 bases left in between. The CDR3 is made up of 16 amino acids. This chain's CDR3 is CASSVSGSYSYNEQFF. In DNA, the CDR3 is TGTGCCAGCAGCGTAAGTGGCAGCTACTCCTACAATGAGCAGTTCTTC. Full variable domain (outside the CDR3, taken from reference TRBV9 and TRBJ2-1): DSGVTQTPKHLITATGQRVTLRCSPRSGDLSVYWYQQSLDQGLQFLIQYYNGEERAKGNILERFSAQQFPDLHSELNLSSLELGDSALYFCASSVSGSYSYNEQFFGPGTRLTVL.

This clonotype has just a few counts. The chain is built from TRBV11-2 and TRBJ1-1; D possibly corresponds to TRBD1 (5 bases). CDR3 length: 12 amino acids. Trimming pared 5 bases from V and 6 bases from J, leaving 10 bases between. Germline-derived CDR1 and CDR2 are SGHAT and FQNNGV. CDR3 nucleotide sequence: TGTGCCAGCAGCCCCCGGGACGCTGAAGCTTTCTTT. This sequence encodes CASSPRDAEAFF.

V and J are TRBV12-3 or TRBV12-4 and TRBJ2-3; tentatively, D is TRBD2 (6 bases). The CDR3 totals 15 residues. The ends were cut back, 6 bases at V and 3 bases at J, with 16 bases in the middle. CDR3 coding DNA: TGTGCCAGCAGCTCCAGGGTGGAGGGAACAGATACGCAGTATTTT. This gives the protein CASSSRVEGTDTQYF.

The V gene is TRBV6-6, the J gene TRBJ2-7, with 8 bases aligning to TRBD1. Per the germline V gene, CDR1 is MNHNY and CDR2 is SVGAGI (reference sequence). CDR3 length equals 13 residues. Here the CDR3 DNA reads TGTGCTAGTGGGGCGGACAGGGCCTACGAGCAGTACTTC. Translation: CASGADRAYEQYF.

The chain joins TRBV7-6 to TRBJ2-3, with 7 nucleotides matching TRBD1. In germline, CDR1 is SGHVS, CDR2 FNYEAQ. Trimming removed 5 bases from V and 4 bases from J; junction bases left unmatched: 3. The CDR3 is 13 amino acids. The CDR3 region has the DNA TGTGCCAGCAGCACAGGGGTCTCAGATACGCAGTATTTT. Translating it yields CASSTGVSDTQYF.

The CDR3 protein is CASSHPGSRTDTQYF. The CDR3 bases are TGTGCCAGCAGCCACCCCGGGTCCCGCACAGATACGCAGTATTTT. This chain uses TRBV11-3 with TRBJ2-3; D is ambiguous. V gave up 5 bases and J gave up 1 base, with 13 bases separating them. This CDR3 spans 15 amino acids. The germline gives CDR1 SGHNT, CDR2 YENEEA.

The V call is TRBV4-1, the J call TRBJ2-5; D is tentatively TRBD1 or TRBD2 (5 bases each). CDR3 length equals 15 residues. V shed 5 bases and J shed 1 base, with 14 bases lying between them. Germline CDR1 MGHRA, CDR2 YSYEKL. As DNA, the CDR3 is TGCGCCAGCAGCAGCCGGGACGAGGGCCAAGAGACCCAGTACTTC. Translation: CASSSRDEGQETQYF.

The DNA of the CDR3 is TGTGCCAGCAGTTTGGGGCAGGGGGCGAGGGGCTACACCTTC. It yields the protein CASSLGQGARGYTF. The J gene is TRBJ1-2, the V gene TRBV12-3 or TRBV12-4, with 8 nucleotides matching TRBD1. The CDR3 length is 14 residues. The J segment lost 8 bases and the V segment lost 3 bases, leaving 8 bases of the junction unmatched.

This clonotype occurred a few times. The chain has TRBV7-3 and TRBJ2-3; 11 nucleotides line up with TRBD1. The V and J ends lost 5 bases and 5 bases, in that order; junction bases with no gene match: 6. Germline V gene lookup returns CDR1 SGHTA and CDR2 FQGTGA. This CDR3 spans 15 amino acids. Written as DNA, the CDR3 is TGTGCCAGCAGCGGACAGGGGGCAGGCAAAGATACGCAGTATTTT. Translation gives CASSGQGAGKDTQYF.

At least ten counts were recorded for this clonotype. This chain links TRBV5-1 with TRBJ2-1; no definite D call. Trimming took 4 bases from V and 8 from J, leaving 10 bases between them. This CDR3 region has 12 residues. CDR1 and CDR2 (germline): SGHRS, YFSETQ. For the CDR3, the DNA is TGCGCCAGCAGCCCCAAGAGTGATGAGCAGTTCTTC. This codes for CASSPKSDEQFF.

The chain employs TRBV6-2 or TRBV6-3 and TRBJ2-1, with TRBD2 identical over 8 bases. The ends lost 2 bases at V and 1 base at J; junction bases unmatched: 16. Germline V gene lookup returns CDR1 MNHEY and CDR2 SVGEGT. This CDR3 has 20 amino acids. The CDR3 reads CASSYRVGKAGVQSYNEQFF. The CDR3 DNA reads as TGTGCCAGCAGTTACAGGGTCGGAAAAGCGGGAGTACAATCCTACAATGAGCAGTTCTTC.

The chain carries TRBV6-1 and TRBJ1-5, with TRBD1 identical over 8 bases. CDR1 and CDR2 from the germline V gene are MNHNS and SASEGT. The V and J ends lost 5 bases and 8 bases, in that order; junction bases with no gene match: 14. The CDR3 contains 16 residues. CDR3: CASSNNPGDRLEPQHF. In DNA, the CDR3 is TGTGCCAGCAGTAACAACCCCGGGGACAGGCTCGAGCCCCAGCATTTT.

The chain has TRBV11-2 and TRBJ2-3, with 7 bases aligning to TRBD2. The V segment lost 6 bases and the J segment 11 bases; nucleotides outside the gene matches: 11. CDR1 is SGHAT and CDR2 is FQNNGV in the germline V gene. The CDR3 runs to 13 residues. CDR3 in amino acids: CASRSPLAAMQYF. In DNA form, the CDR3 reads TGTGCCAGCAGATCTCCCCTAGCGGCGATGCAGTATTTT.

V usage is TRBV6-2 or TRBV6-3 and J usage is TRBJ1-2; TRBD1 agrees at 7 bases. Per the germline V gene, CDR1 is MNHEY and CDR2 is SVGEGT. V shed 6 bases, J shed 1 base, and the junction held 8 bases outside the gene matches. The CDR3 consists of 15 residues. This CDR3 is CASREQGRRNYGYTF. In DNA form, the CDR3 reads TGTGCCAGCAGGGAACAGGGGAGACGTAACTATGGCTACACCTTC.

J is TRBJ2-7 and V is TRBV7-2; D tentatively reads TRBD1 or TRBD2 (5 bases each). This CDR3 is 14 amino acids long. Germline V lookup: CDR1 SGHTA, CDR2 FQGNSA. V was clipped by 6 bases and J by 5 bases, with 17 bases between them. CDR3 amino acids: CASSKTTGTNEQYF. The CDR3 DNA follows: TGTGCCAGCAGTAAGACGACGGGGACCAACGAGCAGTACTTC.

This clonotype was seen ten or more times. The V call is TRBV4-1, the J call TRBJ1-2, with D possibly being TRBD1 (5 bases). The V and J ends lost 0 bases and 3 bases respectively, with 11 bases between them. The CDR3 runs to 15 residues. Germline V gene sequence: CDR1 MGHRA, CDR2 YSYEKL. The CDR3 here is CASSQEGQGHYGYTF. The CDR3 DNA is TGCGCCAGCAGCCAAGAGGGTCAGGGTCACTATGGCTACACCTTC.